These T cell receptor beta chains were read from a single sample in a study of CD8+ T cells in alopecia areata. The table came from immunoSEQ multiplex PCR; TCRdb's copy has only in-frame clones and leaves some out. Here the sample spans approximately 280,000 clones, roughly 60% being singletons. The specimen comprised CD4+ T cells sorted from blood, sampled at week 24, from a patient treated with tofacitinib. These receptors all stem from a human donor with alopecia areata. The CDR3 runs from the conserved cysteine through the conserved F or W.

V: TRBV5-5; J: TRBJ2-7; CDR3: CASSPPGQPYEQYF
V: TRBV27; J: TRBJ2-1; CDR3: CASRSGTVAEQFF
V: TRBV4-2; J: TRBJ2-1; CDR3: CASSRAGGTYNEQFF
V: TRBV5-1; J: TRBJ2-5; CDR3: CASSLPGAGGQYF
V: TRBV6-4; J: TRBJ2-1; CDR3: CASSAGIWNEQFF
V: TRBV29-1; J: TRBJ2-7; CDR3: CSVEVTGQGSGEQYF
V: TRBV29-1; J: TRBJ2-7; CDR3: CSVMDRGADEQYF
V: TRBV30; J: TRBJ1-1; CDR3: CAWIGRATTYSEAFF
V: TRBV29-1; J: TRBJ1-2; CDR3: CSVEERGPNYGYTF
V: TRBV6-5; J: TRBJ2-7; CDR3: CASSTGVPYEQYF
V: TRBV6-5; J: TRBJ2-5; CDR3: CASSYGLAGRETQYF
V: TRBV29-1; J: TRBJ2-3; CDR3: CSVGDRGPTDTQYF
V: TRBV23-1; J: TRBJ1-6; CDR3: CASSQSCGAENSPLHF
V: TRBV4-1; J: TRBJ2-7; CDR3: CASSQVTNRGNEQYF
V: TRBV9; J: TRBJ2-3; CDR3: CASSVGGGLSTDTQYF
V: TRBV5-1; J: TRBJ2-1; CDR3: CASSLRTSYNEQFF
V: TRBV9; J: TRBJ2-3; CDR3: CASSVEEGSDTDTQYF
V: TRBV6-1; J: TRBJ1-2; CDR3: CASSGIGGSTWNYGYTF
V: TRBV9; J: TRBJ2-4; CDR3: CASSATTSGEVQYF
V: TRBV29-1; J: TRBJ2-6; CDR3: CSVDSVPGANVLTF
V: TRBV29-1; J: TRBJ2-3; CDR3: CSVGSGTDTRYF
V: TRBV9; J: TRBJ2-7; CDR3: CASSRGAGTSDYEQYF
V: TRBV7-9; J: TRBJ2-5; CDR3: CASSPRTWETQYF
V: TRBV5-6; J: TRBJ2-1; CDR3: CASSFSGGANEQFF
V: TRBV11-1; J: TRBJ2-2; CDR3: CASSSREGNTGELFF
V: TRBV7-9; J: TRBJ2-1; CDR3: CASSLSIYKSSYNEQFF
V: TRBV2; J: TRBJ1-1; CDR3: CASSEAPRGEAFF
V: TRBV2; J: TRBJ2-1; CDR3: CANLRDVRSYNEQFF
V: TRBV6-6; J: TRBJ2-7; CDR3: CASSYSRYEQYF
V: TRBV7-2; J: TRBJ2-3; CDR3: CASRKFPGTDSSTDTQYF
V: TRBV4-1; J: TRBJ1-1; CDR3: CASSQEGRGDTEAFF
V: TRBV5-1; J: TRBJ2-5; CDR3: CASSPGDRETQYF